The 7 T cell receptor beta chains in this list originate from one sample, sequenced in a study of blood T cell repertoires in COVID-19. Some clones are missing from TCRdb's copy, which holds only in-frame ones; the method was immunoSEQ multiplex PCR. The sample has some 180,000 clones; roughly 82% are singletons. Material: peripheral blood. The receptors here all came from a human donor in a cohort sampled during active COVID-19.

This chain joins TRBV9 and TRBJ2-2, with D maybe TRBD2 (5 bases). The germline CDR1 and CDR2 sequences are SGDLS and YYNGEE. The CDR3 runs 13 residues. Trimming took 0 bases from V and 6 from J, leaving 6 bases between them. The DNA for the CDR3 is TGTGCCAGCAGCGTAGTGAGGGCCGGGGAGCTGTTTTTT. As protein: CASSVVRAGELFF.

This clone was detected a few times. This chain uses TRBV28 with TRBJ2-7; a weak D match, TRBD1 (6 bases). The CDR3 sequence is 13 residues long. Germline assignment: CDR1 MDHEN and CDR2 SYDVKM. V was clipped by 6 bases and J by 1 base, with 10 bases between them. The CDR3 sequence is CASSTDRSYEQYF. Here the CDR3 DNA reads TGTGCCAGCAGCACCGACAGGTCCTACGAGCAGTACTTC.

As for this clone: Other DNA sequences in this sample translate to the same CDR3. V usage is TRBV25-1 and J usage is TRBJ1-1, with 9 bases that match TRBD1. This CDR3 is built from 13 residues. Germline V gives CDR1 MGHDK, CDR2 SYGVNS. The V and J ends lost 6 bases and 1 base, in that order; junction bases with no gene match: 0. Here the CDR3 reads CASRGQGNTEAFF. The CDR3 nucleotides read TGTGCCAGCAGGGGACAGGGGAACACTGAAGCTTTCTTT.

The V call is TRBV5-4, the J call TRBJ2-7; TRBD1 is a possible D gene (6 bases). CDR1 and CDR2 from the germline V gene are SGHNT and YYREEE (reference sequence). CDR3 length: 12 amino acids. Trimming took off 2 bases at V and 7 bases at J, with 10 bases between the two ends. CDR3 sequence (DNA): TGTGCCAGCAGCTTTCCGGGACAAGAGCAGTACTTC. It yields the protein CASSFPGQEQYF.

The chain recombines TRBV5-1 with TRBJ1-4, with 8 bases aligning to TRBD1. Trimming took 1 base from V and 13 from J; bases not matched to a gene: 18. Germline V gene sequence: CDR1 SGHRS, CDR2 YFSETQ. This CDR3 spans 17 amino acids. The chain's CDR3 is CASSLNGQGQLRGRLFF. The CDR3 region has the DNA TGCGCCAGCAGCTTGAACGGACAGGGTCAACTGCGTGGGAGACTGTTTTTT.

V usage is TRBV10-3 and J usage is TRBJ1-5; 8 bases are shared with TRBD1. The CDR3 has 14 amino acids. V lost 4 bases, J lost 5 bases, and 4 bases stayed unmatched. CDR1 ENHRY and CDR2 SYGVKD come from the germline V gene. The CDR3: CAISGTGPHQPQHF. In nucleotides, the CDR3 is TGTGCCATCAGTGGGACAGGGCCGCATCAGCCCCAGCATTTT.

V is TRBV5-1 and J is TRBJ2-7, with 11 bases aligning to TRBD2. The CDR3 runs to 16 residues. Losses at the gene ends were 0 bases for V and 5 bases for J; bases not matched to a gene: 7. Germline CDR1 SGHRS, CDR2 YFSETQ. The DNA of the CDR3 is TGCGCCAGCAGCTTGGGACTAGCGGGGATTAACCACGAGCAGTACTTC. Its translation: CASSLGLAGINHEQYF.